A single sample is the source of the 12 T cell receptor beta chains below, sequenced in a study of shared clonotypes between healthy human individuals. Produced via immunoSEQ multiplex PCR; TCRdb's table is partial and in-frame only. Of some 2,500,000 clones listed, 93% are singletons. Sequencing was performed on naive CD4+ T cells from PBMCs. This sample's subset: CD45RA+ positively selected. These receptors all stem from a man between 18 and 35 years old in good health. Some clones in this sample may be carry-over from other donors' samples.

As for this clone: Different DNA sequences within this sample yield the same CDR3. The chain has TRBV28 and TRBJ1-5; D unclear. In germline, CDR1 is MDHEN, CDR2 SYDVKM. The CDR3 runs 14 residues. Trimming took off 1 base at V and 0 bases at J, with 4 bases between the two ends. The CDR3 DNA follows: TGTGCCAGCAGTTTATTCCGTAGCAATCAGCCCCAGCATTTT. It translates to CASSLFRSNQPQHF.

V gene TRBV29-1 combines with J gene TRBJ2-7; 9 bases match TRBD2. From germline, CDR1 is SQVTM and CDR2 ANQGSEA. V was clipped by 7 bases and J by 4 bases; unmatched bases: 5. The CDR3 consists of 12 residues. This chain's CDR3 is CSAASGTYEQYF. Here the CDR3 DNA reads TGCAGCGCGGCTAGCGGGACTTACGAGCAGTACTTC.

The chain employs TRBV5-8 and TRBJ2-1, with no clear D. The CDR3 loop spans 11 amino acids. In germline, CDR1 is SGHTS, CDR2 YDEGEE. Trimming removed 0 bases at V and 9 bases at J, with 4 bases between. The CDR3 is CASSLVREQFF. Here the CDR3 DNA reads TGTGCCAGCAGCTTGGTCCGTGAGCAGTTCTTC. Using reference TRBV5-8 and TRBJ2-1 for the parts outside the CDR3, the full variable domain is EAGVTQSPTHLIKTRGQQATLRCSPISGHTSVYWYQQALGLGLQFLLWYDEGEERNRGNFPPRFSGRQFPNYSSELNVNALELEDSALYLCASSLVREQFFGPGTRLTVL.

The genes are TRBV27 and TRBJ2-7; TRBD2 matches at 9 bases. V trimming: 6 bases; J trimming: 7 bases; junction bases outside the gene matches: 16. CDR1 and CDR2 from the germline V gene are MNHEY and SMNVEV (reference sequence). This CDR3 region has 16 residues. CDR3 sequence: CASSVAAGGAGREQYF. CDR3 nucleotides: TGTGCCAGCAGCGTCGCCGCGGGGGGGGCAGGGAGGGAGCAGTACTTC.

This chain connects TRBV5-4 to TRBJ2-7, with 7 bases identical to TRBD1. Per germline, CDR1 SGHNT and CDR2 YYREEE (reference sequence). V shed 3 bases and J 6 bases; nucleotides not matched to a gene: 6. The CDR3 is 13 amino acids. CDR3 region: CASSWDSPAEQYF. The DNA of the CDR3 is TGTGCCAGCAGCTGGGACAGCCCGGCCGAGCAGTACTTC.

The J gene is TRBJ2-7, the V gene TRBV5-1; 8 bases match TRBD1. Germline loops: CDR1 SGHRS, CDR2 YFSETQ. Trimming cost V 4 bases and J 4 bases; bases outside gene matches: 7. This CDR3 spans 14 amino acids. CDR3 DNA: TGCGCCAGCAGCGACCCGGGACAGGCTTACGAGCAGTACTTC. Translation gives CASSDPGQAYEQYF. Using reference TRBV5-1 and TRBJ2-7 for the parts outside the CDR3, the full variable domain is KAGVTQTPRYLIKTRGQQVTLSCSPISGHRSVSWYQQTPGQGLQFLFEYFSETQRNKGNFPGRFSGRQFSNSRSEMNVSTLELGDSALYLCASSDPGQAYEQYFGPGTRLTVT.

The chain employs TRBV9 and TRBJ2-1; 7 bases agree with TRBD1. CDR3 size: 14 residues. Germline V CDR1 and CDR2: SGDLS, YYNGEE. V shed 4 bases and J 5 bases; nucleotides not matched to a gene: 6. CDR3 protein: CASSRQGLDNEQFF. CDR3 DNA: TGTGCCAGCAGCCGACAGGGCCTCGACAATGAGCAGTTCTTC.

Comment on this clone: The same CDR3 is also encoded by other DNA sequences in this sample. The V gene is TRBV9, the J gene TRBJ2-7; TRBD2 matches at 8 bases. CDR1 is SGDLS, CDR2 YYNGEE, per germline. The CDR3 is made up of 14 amino acids. With 3 bases clipped from V and 0 bases from J, the junction kept 2 bases outside the gene matches. The CDR3 here is CASSAGTSSYEQYF. CDR3 bases: TGTGCCAGCAGCGCCGGGACTAGCTCCTACGAGCAGTACTTC.

The CDR3 DNA reads as TGCGCCAGCAGCCCCAGGGCCCTTAACACCGGGGAGCTGTTTTTT. Amino acid sequence: CASSPRALNTGELFF. The rearrangement uses TRBV5-1 and TRBJ2-2; weak D call: TRBD1 (5 bases). Germline CDR1 is SGHRS and CDR2 is YFSETQ. The length of the CDR3 is 15 residues. The V end lost 4 bases, the J end lost 2 bases, and 12 bases lay between the germline ends.

V gene TRBV9 combines with J gene TRBJ2-1; 9 bases match TRBD2. V trimming: 1 base; J trimming: 0 bases; junction bases outside the gene matches: 5. CDR3 size: 17 residues. CDR1 and CDR2 from the germline V gene are SGDLS and YYNGEE. The DNA of the CDR3 is TGTGCCAGCAGCGTAATGGATAGCGGGAGCTCCTACAATGAGCAGTTCTTC. This sequence encodes CASSVMDSGSSYNEQFF.

This clone was seen only once. The chain carries TRBV9 and TRBJ2-7; 10 positions agree with TRBD2. The CDR3 extends over 15 amino acids. The junction had 8 bases not matched to a gene; V was cut back by 3 bases and J by 5 bases. The germline V gene encodes CDR1 SGDLS and CDR2 YYNGEE. The CDR3 loop reads CASSAHPSGRDEQYF. The CDR3 nucleotides are TGTGCCAGCAGCGCCCATCCTAGCGGGAGAGACGAGCAGTACTTC.

V usage is TRBV15 and J usage is TRBJ2-7; D unclear. Germline V gene lookup returns CDR1 LNHNV and CDR2 YYDKDF (reference sequence). V was trimmed by 0 bases and J by 0 bases, leaving 9 bases between them. The CDR3 runs 15 residues. The CDR3 here is CATSRDRHYSYEQYF. The DNA of the CDR3 is TGTGCCACCAGCAGAGACAGGCACTACTCCTACGAGCAGTACTTC.